This T cell receptor beta chain came from a study of cytomegalovirus exposure and HLA in healthy donors. Overall study: The roughly 130 validation repertoires used the same platform as the roughly 700 first-cohort repertoires (as reported by a later analysis). General study results and limits: A few chains linked to CMV were shown in vitro to be specific for CMV antigens.

The method was immunoSEQ multiplex PCR; TCRdb's version includes in-frame clones alone and lacks a portion of them. Seen here are more than 150,000 clones, roughly 80% observed once, and the top ten hold 2.5% to 3%. Details on this clone: Antigen specificity is unknown.

Donors came from a validation cohort of fewer than 150 subjects, distinct from the first 666-subject cohort. This clonotype originated in a woman aged 18-35 years in good health and CMV-seropositive. The specimen was PBMCs.

The CDR3 sequence is CASRTWDRVGEQFF. As DNA, the CDR3 is TGTGCCAGCAGAACGTGGGACAGGGTTGGTGAGCAGTTCTTC. The genes are TRBV2 and TRBJ2-1, with TRBD1 identical over 9 bases. The CDR3 length is 14 residues. Germline CDR1 is SNHLY and CDR2 is FYNNEI. V lost 6 bases to trimming and J lost 9 bases; unmatched junction nucleotides: 9. The full variable domain, rest sourced from reference TRBV2 and TRBJ2-1, is EPEVTQTPSHQVTQMGQEVILRCVPISNHLYFYWYRQILGQKVEFLVSFYNNEISEKSEIFDDQFSVERPDGSNFTLKIRSTKLEDSAMYFCASRTWDRVGEQFFGPGTRLTVL.